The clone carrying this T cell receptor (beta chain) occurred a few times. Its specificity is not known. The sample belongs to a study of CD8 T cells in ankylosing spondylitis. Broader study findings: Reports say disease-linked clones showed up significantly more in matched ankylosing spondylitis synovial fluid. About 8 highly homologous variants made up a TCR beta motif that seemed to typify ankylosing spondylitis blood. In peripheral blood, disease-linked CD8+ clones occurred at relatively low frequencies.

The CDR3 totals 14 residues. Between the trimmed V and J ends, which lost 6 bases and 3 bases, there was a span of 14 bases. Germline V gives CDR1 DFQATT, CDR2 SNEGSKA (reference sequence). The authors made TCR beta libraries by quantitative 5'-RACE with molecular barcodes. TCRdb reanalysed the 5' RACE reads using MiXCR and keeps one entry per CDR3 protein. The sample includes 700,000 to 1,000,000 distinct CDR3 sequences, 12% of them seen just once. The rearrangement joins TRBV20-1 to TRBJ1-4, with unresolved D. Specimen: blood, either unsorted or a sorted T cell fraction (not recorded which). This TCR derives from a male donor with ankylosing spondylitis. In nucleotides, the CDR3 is TGCAGTGCGACCGAGGGAGGCTCTAATGAAAAACTGTTTTTT. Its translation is CSATEGGSNEKLFF.